This entry concerns a single T cell receptor (beta chain). What it binds is not known. The study gave focal radiation plus ipilimumab CTLA-4 blockade to patients with chemo-refractory metastatic non-small-cell lung cancer. The CDR3 spans 18 residues. The V gene end was trimmed by 2 bases and the J gene end by 5 bases; junction bases not matched to a gene: 9. Germline loops: CDR1 SGHRS, CDR2 YFSETQ. Repertoires were generated with immunoSEQ multiplex PCR, while TCRdb's copy carries only in-frame clones and drops some. This repertoire shows some 120,000 clones, 70% to 85% found once; its top ten account for 2.5% to 3.5%. This entry is derived from a study of radiotherapy plus CTLA-4 blockade in lung cancer. Study details: For less than 20% of patients, objective responses occurred, and approximately 33% had disease control. Points from the study as a whole: Increased serum interferon-beta after radiation also reportedly predicted response strongly. After radiotherapy and ipilimumab, tumor-derived clones expanded in peripheral blood.

Material: peripheral blood, obtained from a patient treated with radiotherapy plus ipilimumab. The chain links TRBV5-1 to TRBJ2-2, with 13 bases aligning to TRBD2. This sequence was found in a human donor with non-small cell lung cancer that progressed on radiotherapy plus ipilimumab. Some clones in this sample may be carry-over from other donors' samples. DNA of the CDR3: TGCGCCAGCAGCTTATATCCTAGGGGACTAGCGGGGACCGGGGAGCTGTTTTTT. Its translation: CASSLYPRGLAGTGELFF.